This TCR beta chain was found in a study of T cells and Merkel cell carcinoma outcomes (TCRdb year 2020). A note on the overall study: The tumor T-cell repertoire, together with T-cell density, was examined as a predictor of clinical outcome in patients with Merkel cell carcinoma. Study-wide conclusions, independent of this receptor: According to the report, clinical outcomes in Merkel cell carcinoma patients could be predicted using T-cell density together with features of the T-cell repertoire.

For this clone: What antigen it recognizes has not been identified. Base quality data are lacking; no much larger clone is found one base away.

The samples were taken from patients with Merkel cell carcinoma. The junction carries 9 bases between V and J, which are trimmed by 8 bases and 13 bases respectively. In the germline V gene, CDR1 corresponds to SGHTA and CDR2 to FQGNSA. Including the terminal cysteine and phenylalanine, the CDR3 comprises 9 residues. Only the CDR3 DNA stays, 27 bases, in frame from base 1. To prepare the library, the immunoSEQ multiplex PCR assay was applied. Imported from immuneACCESS, the table was reduced by TCRdb to in-frame sequences with V and J called. These copies leave out some clones; in studies compared against another copy, an unresolved V gene accounts for under half, and the cause of the remainder is not known. The table for this sample lists about 14,000 clones; roughly 92% of them were counted only once. The ten top clones hold more than 1.5% of the sample.

This clonotype was sampled from a human donor with Merkel cell carcinoma. This chain joins TRBV7-2 to TRBJ2-1; TRBD2 is a weak D gene call, 5 bases matching. The sample was tumor tissue from Merkel cell carcinoma. The DNA sequence is TGTGCCAGCCGTCGGGGACAGTTCTTC. This is translated as CASRRGQFF.